Each of the 21 T cell receptor beta chains below was sequenced from the same sample in a study of blood T cell repertoires in COVID-19. Clones were sequenced by immunoSEQ multiplex PCR, and TCRdb holds only the in-frame ones, with some missing. The table includes about 50,000 clones, about 91% detected once. The sequenced material came from peripheral blood. The receptors originated from a woman in her sixties or seventies with COVID-19, enrolled during active disease.

This chain connects TRBV29-1 to TRBJ2-5, with D possibly TRBD1 on 6 matching bases. V gave up 4 bases and J gave up 10 bases, with 16 bases separating them. Per the germline V gene, CDR1 is SQVTM and CDR2 is ANQGSEA. The CDR3 is 12 residues long. The CDR3 DNA reads as TGCAGCGTTGGACAGGAGTACAGGGACCAGTACTTC. It encodes CSVGQEYRDQYF.

The chain joins TRBV4-1 to TRBJ1-5; D perhaps matches TRBD1 (6 bases). There are 14 residues in the CDR3. Germline V gene data show CDR1 as MGHRA and CDR2 as YSYEKL. The V and J ends lost 1 base and 2 bases respectively, with 6 bases between them. Here the CDR3 reads CASSQAGGNQPQHF. Written as DNA, the CDR3 is TGCGCCAGCAGCCAAGCAGGGGGCAATCAGCCCCAGCATTTT.

The chain carries TRBV19 and TRBJ2-1, with 10 bases fitting TRBD2. CDR1 LNHDA and CDR2 SQIVND come from the germline V gene (reference sequence). After removal of 6 bases from V and 9 bases from J, the junction contained 11 bases not matched to a gene. This CDR3 contains 15 residues. CDR3 protein: CASSPLAGALGEQFF. The CDR3, as DNA: TGTGCCAGTAGCCCGCTAGCGGGAGCTCTCGGTGAGCAGTTCTTC. Drawing the rest from reference TRBV19 and TRBJ2-1, the complete variable domain is DGGITQSPKYLFRKEGQNVTLSCEQNLNHDAMYWYRQDPGQGLRLIYYSQIVNDFQKGDIAEGYSVSREKKESFPLTVTSAQKNPTAFYLCASSPLAGALGEQFFGPGTRLTVL.

This chain connects TRBV7-9 to TRBJ1-4; 7 nucleotides align to TRBD1. CDR3 length: 15 residues. V gave up 5 bases and J gave up 6 bases; unmatched junction bases: 9. CDR1 and CDR2 from the germline V gene are SEHNR and FQNEAQ (reference sequence). CDR3 DNA: TGTGCCAGCAGCCCAGGACAGGCGGATCATGAAAAACTGTTTTTT. Its translation is CASSPGQADHEKLFF.

This clone was observed once. V is TRBV3-1 (or the pseudogene TRBV3-2) and J is TRBJ2-5; 9 positions match TRBD2. The ends lost 4 bases at V and 4 bases at J; junction bases unmatched: 4. The CDR3 consists of 14 residues. In germline, CDR1 is LGHDT, CDR2 YNNKEL (reference sequence). The CDR3 loop reads CASSRAGGIETQYF. The CDR3, as DNA: TGTGCCAGCAGCCGAGCGGGGGGAATAGAGACCCAGTACTTC.

The chain uses TRBV7-8 and TRBJ2-7, with 9 bases that match TRBD1. V was pared by 5 bases and J by 7 bases, with 9 bases of the junction left unmatched. The CDR3 is 14 amino acids. Germline V lookup: CDR1 SGHVS, CDR2 FQNEAQ. CDR3 in amino acids: CASSPPGQGGEQYF. DNA of the CDR3: TGTGCCAGCAGCCCCCCGGGACAGGGAGGGGAGCAGTACTTC.

This clone has just one count. The chain recombines TRBV20-1 with TRBJ1-2, with unresolved D. Between the trimmed V and J ends, which lost 4 bases and 2 bases, there was a span of 5 bases. This CDR3 spans 11 amino acids. Per germline, CDR1 DFQATT and CDR2 SNEGSKA (reference sequence). CDR3 bases: TGCAGTGCTATGGAGAACTATGGCTACACCTTC. It is translated as CSAMENYGYTF.

CDR3 sequence reads: CASIPSWDRVHTIYF. The CDR3 bases are TGTGCCAGCATTCCCTCGTGGGACAGGGTGCACACCATATATTTT. This chain connects TRBV6-5 to TRBJ1-3; 9 bases map to TRBD1. The CDR3 is 15 residues long. The ends lost 7 bases at V and 8 bases at J; junction bases unmatched: 12. Germline V gene sequence: CDR1 MNHEY, CDR2 SVGAGI.

The V call is TRBV6-5, the J call TRBJ2-7, with D tentatively TRBD1 (5 bases). CDR1 is MNHEY and CDR2 is SVGAGI in the germline V gene. The CDR3 consists of 15 residues. The V gene lost 0 bases and the J gene lost 1 base, with 10 bases spanning the gap. CDR3 loop: CASSYSRQGSYEQYF. The CDR3 nucleotides read TGTGCCAGCAGTTACTCCCGTCAGGGATCCTACGAGCAGTACTTC.

The J gene is TRBJ2-1, the V gene TRBV5-6; D is unclear. V was cut by 2 bases and J by 10 bases, with 10 bases left in between. In germline, CDR1 is SGHDT, CDR2 YYEEEE. CDR3 length: 12 amino acids. The CDR3 DNA sequence: TGTGCCAGCAGCTTAATGAGCGCAGAGCAGTTCTTC. Its protein product is CASSLMSAEQFF.

The chain links TRBV5-1 to TRBJ1-1; tentative D call: TRBD1 (5 bases). CDR1 and CDR2 from the germline V gene are SGHRS and YFSETQ. The V end was cut by 0 bases, the J end by 7 bases, with 10 bases between. This CDR3 has 13 residues. The CDR3 sequence is CASSLEGLGEAFF. The CDR3 DNA reads as TGCGCCAGCAGCTTGGAGGGGTTAGGTGAAGCTTTCTTT.

This chain uses TRBV6-5 with TRBJ1-1; D call uncertain. Germline CDR1 and CDR2: MNHEY and SVGAGI. This CDR3 has 15 amino acids. V was pared by 4 bases and J by 0 bases, with 12 bases between. The CDR3: CASSFTGLVNTEAFF. CDR3 sequence (DNA): TGTGCCAGCAGTTTCACCGGTCTGGTGAACACTGAAGCTTTCTTT.

The V call is TRBV28, the J call TRBJ2-7; 7 bases align to TRBD1. Germline-derived CDR1 and CDR2 are MDHEN and SYDVKM. This CDR3 has 14 residues. The junction had 10 bases not matched to a gene; V was cut back by 5 bases and J by 6 bases. The CDR3 sequence is CASSITGVSSEQYF. CDR3 nucleotides: TGTGCCAGCAGTATCACAGGGGTCTCGTCCGAGCAGTACTTC. Variable domain in full (rest from reference TRBV28 and TRBJ2-7): DVKVTQSSRYLVKRTGEKVFLECVQDMDHENMFWYRQDPGLGLRLIYFSYDVKMKEKGDIPEGYSVSREKKERFSLILESASTNQTSMYLCASSITGVSSEQYFGPGTRLTVT.

The V gene is TRBV5-4, the J gene TRBJ2-1; possibly TRBD2 for D (6 bases). Trimming took 5 bases from V and 4 from J, leaving 13 bases between them. The CDR3 consists of 14 residues. Germline CDR1 is SGHNT and CDR2 is YYREEE (reference sequence). The DNA for the CDR3 is TGTGCCAGCAGTGAGACTAGTCCGTACAATGAGCAGTTCTTC. It is translated as CASSETSPYNEQFF.

The chain combines TRBV2 with TRBJ2-1, with 11 bases that match TRBD2. From germline, CDR1 is SNHLY and CDR2 FYNNEI. The junction had 4 bases not matched to a gene; V was cut back by 3 bases and J by 6 bases. The CDR3 covers 15 residues. DNA of the CDR3: TGTGCCAGCAGTGACCGACTAGCGGGGCGCAATGAGCAGTTCTTC. Amino acids: CASSDRLAGRNEQFF.

The gene calls are TRBV7-9 and TRBJ1-6; the D gene is possibly TRBD1 (6 bases). The CDR3 has 12 residues. V dropped 6 bases and J dropped 10 bases, with 10 bases sitting between them. CDR1 is SEHNR, CDR2 FQNEAQ, per germline (reference sequence). The CDR3 coding sequence is TGTGCCAGCAGTCGGGACACCTCACCCCTCCACTTT. Translated: CASSRDTSPLHF. Full variable domain (outside the CDR3, taken from reference TRBV7-9 and TRBJ1-6): DTGVSQNPRHKITKRGQNVTFRCDPISEHNRLYWYRQTLGQGPEFLTYFQNEAQLEKSRLLSDRFSAERPKGSFSTLEIQRTEQGDSAMYLCASSRDTSPLHFGNGTRLTVT.

V usage is TRBV7-2 and J usage is TRBJ2-2; 9 bases line up with TRBD2. This CDR3 is 15 amino acids long. Germline CDR1 reads SGHTA; CDR2 reads FQGNSA. V shed 7 bases, J shed 2 bases, and the junction held 5 bases outside the gene matches. Here the CDR3 reads CASTVAGVNTGELFF. CDR3 DNA: TGTGCCAGCACCGTAGCGGGAGTAAACACCGGGGAGCTGTTTTTT.

In its sample, this clone was seen once. The junction departs from the called germline gene at one end, perhaps through a read error. The chain employs TRBV2 and TRBJ1-4; TRBD1 aligns across 8 bases. Germline V lookup: CDR1 SNHLY, CDR2 FYNNEI. CDR3 length: 11 residues. CDR3 protein: CASRDRVFSIF. CDR3 in DNA: TGTGCCAGCAGGGACAGGGTCTTTTCCATTTTT.

The rearrangement links TRBV7-9 to TRBJ2-1; D unclear. The germline CDR1 and CDR2 sequences are SEHNR and FQNEAQ (reference sequence). The CDR3 has 13 amino acids. V was shortened by 8 bases and J by 0 bases, with 8 bases between the two germline ends. CDR3 coding DNA: TGTGCCAGCCTTGATAGCTCCTACAATGAGCAGTTCTTC. Amino acid sequence: CASLDSSYNEQFF.

The chain carries TRBV5-1 and TRBJ2-3; 7 nucleotides agree with TRBD2. Looked up from germline, CDR1 is SGHRS and CDR2 is YFSETQ. The CDR3 sequence is 17 residues long. V gave up 3 bases and J gave up 2 bases; unmatched junction bases: 12. In DNA form, the CDR3 reads TGCGCCAGCAGCTCGCAACCTCTAGCGGAGATCACAGATACGCAGTATTTT. This sequence encodes CASSSQPLAEITDTQYF.

The chain links TRBV27 to TRBJ1-1; 9 bases are a match to TRBD1. Unmatched junction bases numbered 12, after V lost 5 bases and J lost 8 bases. The CDR3 covers 15 residues. The germline V gene has CDR1 MNHEY and CDR2 SMNVEV (reference sequence). CDR3 sequence reads: CASSQGQGFFGEAFF. The CDR3 region has the DNA TGTGCCAGCAGTCAGGGACAGGGCTTTTTCGGCGAAGCTTTCTTT.